The 20 T cell receptor beta chains in this list originate from one sample, sequenced in a study of cytomegalovirus exposure and HLA in healthy donors. A multiplex PCR was run with 60 Vbeta primers and 13 Jbeta primers. Clones were sequenced by immunoSEQ multiplex PCR, and TCRdb holds only the in-frame ones, with some missing. The sample lists about 130,000 clones; approximately 78% were seen once. Sequenced input: PBMCs. Receptors originate from a female donor in good health and CMV-seronegative.

V usage is TRBV5-4 and J usage is TRBJ2-1; 7 bases align to TRBD2. Germline V gene lookup returns CDR1 SGHNT and CDR2 YYREEE (reference sequence). J was trimmed by 3 bases and V by 8 bases; bases with no gene match: 14. The CDR3 contains 16 residues. This CDR3 reads CASRSEIAGYYNEQFF. For the CDR3, the DNA is TGTGCCAGTCGCTCCGAGATAGCGGGTTACTACAATGAGCAGTTCTTC.

The chain recombines TRBV5-1 with TRBJ2-5, with 9 nucleotides matching TRBD1. The germline V gene encodes CDR1 SGHRS and CDR2 YFSETQ. This CDR3 region has 15 residues. Trimming removed 4 bases from V and 5 bases from J; junction bases left unmatched: 9. The CDR3 nucleotides read TGCGCCAGCAGCCTAACAGGGGGCCAAGGCGAGACCCAGTACTTC. Translated: CASSLTGGQGETQYF. The complete variable domain, with remaining parts taken from reference TRBV5-1 and TRBJ2-5, reads KAGVTQTPRYLIKTRGQQVTLSCSPISGHRSVSWYQQTPGQGLQFLFEYFSETQRNKGNFPGRFSGRQFSNSRSEMNVSTLELGDSALYLCASSLTGGQGETQYFGPGTRLLVL.

This clone was seen a few times. The CDR3 DNA is TGTGCCAGCAGCCGACAGGAACTAGCGGGGTCCAATGAGCAGTTCTTC. This encodes CASSRQELAGSNEQFF. The J gene is TRBJ2-1, the V gene TRBV7-3; 10 nucleotides line up with TRBD2. The CDR3 is made up of 16 amino acids. V lost 5 bases, J lost 6 bases, and 10 bases stayed unmatched. CDR1 is SGHTA, CDR2 FQGTGA, per germline.

This clone was seen only once. The chain has TRBV18 and TRBJ1-4, with 11 bases matching TRBD1. Germline CDR1 and CDR2: KGHSH and LQKENI. J was trimmed by 7 bases and V by 6 bases; bases with no gene match: 7. The CDR3 is 15 residues long. The DNA for the CDR3 is TGTGCCAGCTCCCCTCGGACAGGGGGCGGTGAAAAACTGTTTTTT. It yields the protein CASSPRTGGGEKLFF.

The gene calls are TRBV23-1 and TRBJ2-4; the match to TRBD1 covers 7 bases. TRBV23-1 is classed as an ORF, of uncertain function. The V gene end was trimmed by 6 bases and the J gene end by 7 bases; junction bases not matched to a gene: 15. The CDR3 has 16 residues. The CDR3, as DNA: TGCGCCAGCAGCCCCGGACAGGATCGCCACCATAACATTCAGTACTTC. Amino acids: CASSPGQDRHHNIQYF.

This chain connects TRBV5-5 to TRBJ1-5; the D gene is possibly TRBD1 (5 bases). V was trimmed by 4 bases and J by 8 bases, leaving 25 bases between them. The CDR3 consists of 17 residues. Germline CDR1 is SGHKS and CDR2 is YYEKEE (reference sequence). The CDR3 is CASSAGAGRRSEEPQHF. The CDR3 bases are TGTGCCAGCAGCGCAGGCGCGGGACGGCGATCGGAGGAGCCCCAGCATTTT.

This chain joins TRBV4-1 and TRBJ1-4; D not certain. The germline CDR1 and CDR2 sequences are MGHRA and YSYEKL. V dropped 0 bases and J dropped 10 bases, with 12 bases sitting between them. The CDR3 is made up of 14 amino acids. CDR3 residues: CASSQEGGWGKLFF. CDR3 nucleotide sequence: TGCGCCAGCAGCCAAGAGGGAGGGTGGGGAAAACTGTTTTTT.

This clone has only a few counts. The chain has TRBV6-6 and TRBJ2-2; the D gene is possibly TRBD1 (6 bases). The CDR3 spans 14 residues. In germline, CDR1 is MNHNY, CDR2 SVGAGI (reference sequence). The germline V and J ends were trimmed by 5 bases and 2 bases, with 9 bases remaining between them. This CDR3 reads CASSPRGNTGELFF. CDR3 nucleotides: TGTGCCAGCAGTCCCAGGGGAAACACCGGGGAGCTGTTTTTT.

The V and J genes are TRBV5-5 and TRBJ2-5; 8 nucleotides line up with TRBD1. The germline V gene has CDR1 SGHKS and CDR2 YYEKEE (reference sequence). This CDR3 has 17 residues. The trim removed 3 bases at V and 1 base at J, leaving 11 bases unmatched. The CDR3 DNA is TGTGCCAGCAGCTGGTCGCTGGACAGGGTAGCCCAAGAGACCCAGTACTTC. Translating gives CASSWSLDRVAQETQYF.

The chain recombines TRBV5-4 with TRBJ1-1; 11 bases are shared with TRBD1. The CDR3 runs 18 residues. CDR1 and CDR2 (germline): SGHNT, YYREEE (reference sequence). The J segment lost 0 bases and the V segment lost 4 bases, leaving 11 bases of the junction unmatched. CDR3 nucleotide sequence: TGTGCCAGCAGCCATGGACAGGGGGCCGGCCTGATGAACACTGAAGCTTTCTTT. Amino acids: CASSHGQGAGLMNTEAFF.

V gene TRBV5-1 combines with J gene TRBJ1-4; TRBD1 agrees at 7 bases. Germline V gene data show CDR1 as SGHRS and CDR2 as YFSETQ. This CDR3 has 14 amino acids. Trimming removed 3 bases from V and 8 bases from J; junction bases left unmatched: 7. In nucleotides, the CDR3 is TGCGCCAGCAGCTCGACAGGGTTCGACGAAAAACTGTTTTTT. This translates into CASSSTGFDEKLFF.

The chain employs TRBV28 and TRBJ2-1; 10 nucleotides align to TRBD2. The CDR3 extends over 15 amino acids. Unmatched junction bases numbered 8, after V lost 3 bases and J lost 9 bases. Germline CDR1 MDHEN, CDR2 SYDVKM. CDR3 coding DNA: TGTGCCAGCAGTTTTAGCGGGAGGTTTTCGAGTGAGCAGTTCTTC. It yields the protein CASSFSGRFSSEQFF.

The chain has TRBV27 and TRBJ2-1, with D possibly matching TRBD2 (5 bases). V gave up 3 bases and J gave up 6 bases, with 15 bases separating them. This CDR3 has 15 amino acids. Germline V gene data show CDR1 as MNHEY and CDR2 as SMNVEV (reference sequence). The CDR3 loop reads CASSFGRRGINEQFF. CDR3 nucleotides: TGTGCCAGCAGTTTCGGTAGGAGAGGGATCAATGAGCAGTTCTTC.

This clone was detected a few times. The CDR3 nucleotides are TGTGCCAGCAGTTTAGACTCCTTCAGCAGCGACGAGCAGTACTTC. It specifies CASSLDSFSSDEQYF. This sequence joins TRBV27 and TRBJ2-7, with unresolved D. V was clipped by 2 bases and J by 5 bases, with 16 bases between them. From germline, CDR1 is MNHEY and CDR2 SMNVEV (reference sequence). This CDR3 contains 15 residues.

In its sample, this clone was seen a few times. The genes are TRBV2 and TRBJ2-5; D is possibly TRBD2 (6 bases). The DNA end is a closer match to TRBJ2-7, so the J assignment may be wrong. The CDR3 sequence is 14 residues long. Germline V gene sequence: CDR1 SNHLY, CDR2 FYNNEI. CDR3 nucleotides: TGTGCCAGCAATCGGGACTTGTTTTCCTACGAGCAGTACTTC. Amino acids: CASNRDLFSYEQYF.

This chain links TRBV27 with TRBJ2-7, with TRBD1 identical over 10 bases. With V trimmed by 10 bases and J by 6 bases, 12 bases remained unmatched. This CDR3 spans 14 amino acids. Germline V lookup: CDR1 MNHEY, CDR2 SMNVEV (reference sequence). CDR3 DNA: TGTGCCACCAGGGGGGGGACAGGGGTTGGCGAGCAGTACTTC. Translating it yields CATRGGTGVGEQYF.

The rearrangement joins TRBV7-9 to TRBJ2-3; 15 bases agree with TRBD2. This CDR3 is 18 amino acids long. V shed 5 bases and J 5 bases; nucleotides not matched to a gene: 11. Germline-derived CDR1 and CDR2 are SEHNR and FQNEAQ (reference sequence). CDR3 residues: CASSQGPGLAGGGDTQYF. The CDR3 DNA reads as TGTGCCAGCAGCCAAGGCCCGGGACTAGCGGGAGGAGGAGATACGCAGTATTTT.

This clone came up a few times. The V gene is TRBV29-1, the J gene TRBJ2-6, with D maybe TRBD2 (6 bases). Germline V gene lookup returns CDR1 SQVTM and CDR2 ANQGSEA. Trimming stripped 1 base from V and 2 bases from J, with 12 bases between. The CDR3 consists of 16 residues. The CDR3 region has the DNA TGCAGCGTTGAAGGAGCAGGAGGGACTGGGGCCAACGTCCTGACTTTC. Translation: CSVEGAGGTGANVLTF.

The rearrangement uses TRBV7-2 and TRBJ2-3; 14 bases agree with TRBD2. Germline CDR1 SGHTA, CDR2 FQGNSA. The CDR3 sequence is 17 residues long. V lost 2 bases to trimming and J lost 4 bases; unmatched junction nucleotides: 5. The CDR3 loop reads CASSLFGTSGSPDTQYF. In DNA, the CDR3 is TGTGCCAGCAGCTTATTCGGGACTAGCGGGAGCCCAGATACGCAGTATTTT.

Written as DNA, the CDR3 is TGTGCCAGCAGCTTAGGAGCAAACTATGGCTACACCTTC. Residues: CASSLGANYGYTF. The chain combines TRBV7-9 with TRBJ1-2; D not resolved. The CDR3 covers 13 residues. Trimming took off 1 base at V and 2 bases at J, with 5 bases between the two ends. Germline loops: CDR1 SEHNR, CDR2 FQNEAQ (reference sequence).